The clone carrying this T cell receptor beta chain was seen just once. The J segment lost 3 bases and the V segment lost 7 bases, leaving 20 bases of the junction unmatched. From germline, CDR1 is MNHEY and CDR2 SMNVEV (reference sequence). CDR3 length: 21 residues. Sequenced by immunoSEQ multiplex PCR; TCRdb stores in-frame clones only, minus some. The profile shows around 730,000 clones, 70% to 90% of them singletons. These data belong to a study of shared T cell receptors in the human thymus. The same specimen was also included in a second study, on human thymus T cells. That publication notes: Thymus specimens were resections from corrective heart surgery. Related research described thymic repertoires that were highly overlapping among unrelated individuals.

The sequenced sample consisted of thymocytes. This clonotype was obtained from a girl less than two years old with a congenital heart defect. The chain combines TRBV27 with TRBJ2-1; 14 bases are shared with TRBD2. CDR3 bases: TGTGCCAGCATTCCGGGACTAGCGGGGGAGTCAAGATTATCACGCTACAATGAGCAGTTCTTC. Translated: CASIPGLAGESRLSRYNEQFF.